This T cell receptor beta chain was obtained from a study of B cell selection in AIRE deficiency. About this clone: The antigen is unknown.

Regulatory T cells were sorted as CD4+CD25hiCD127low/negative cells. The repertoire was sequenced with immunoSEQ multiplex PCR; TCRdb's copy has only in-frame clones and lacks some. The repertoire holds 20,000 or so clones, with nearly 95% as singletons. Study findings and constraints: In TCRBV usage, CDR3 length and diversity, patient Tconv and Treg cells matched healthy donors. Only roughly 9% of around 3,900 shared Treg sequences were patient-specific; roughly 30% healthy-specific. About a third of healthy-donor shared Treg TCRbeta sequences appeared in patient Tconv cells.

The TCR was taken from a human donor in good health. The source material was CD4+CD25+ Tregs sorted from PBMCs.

CDR3 amino acids: CASSRIGGQGDTEAFF. The CDR3 bases are TGTGCCAGTAGCCGAATCGGGGGACAGGGTGACACTGAAGCTTTCTTT. The chain is built from TRBV19 and TRBJ1-1, with TRBD1 matching over 9 bases. Germline V gene sequence: CDR1 LNHDA, CDR2 SQIVND (reference sequence). This CDR3 comprises 16 residues. V was pared by 6 bases and J by 3 bases, with 11 bases of the junction left unmatched. The entire variable domain, with the rest obtained from reference TRBV19 and TRBJ1-1, is as follows: DGGITQSPKYLFRKEGQNVTLSCEQNLNHDAMYWYRQDPGQGLRLIYYSQIVNDFQKGDIAEGYSVSREKKESFPLTVTSAQKNPTAFYLCASSRIGGQGDTEAFFGQGTRLTVV.